Following are 14 T cell receptor beta chains from one sample sequenced in a study of control samples from healthy donors and cancer patients. Produced via immunoSEQ multiplex PCR; TCRdb's table is partial and in-frame only. The sample includes approximately 82,000 clones, about 93% seen only once; the top ten take approximately 4.8%. Sequenced sample: blood. The receptors come from a woman under 30 in good health.

This clone was found a few times. V usage is TRBV5-8 and J usage is TRBJ2-6, with D unresolved. Germline V gene lookup returns CDR1 SGHTS and CDR2 YDEGEE. The CDR3 has 14 residues. With 4 bases removed from V and 2 bases from J, the gap between germline ends came to 7 bases. CDR3: CASSPNAGANVLTF. The CDR3 DNA is TGTGCCAGCAGCCCTAACGCTGGGGCCAACGTCCTGACTTTC.

V gene TRBV2 combines with J gene TRBJ2-1; D unclear. Germline lookup yields CDR1 SNHLY and CDR2 FYNNEI. The germline V and J ends were trimmed by 8 bases and 4 bases, with 6 bases remaining between them. This CDR3 is built from 11 residues. The CDR3 loop reads CASGRYNEQFF. As DNA, the CDR3 is TGTGCCAGCGGCCGATACAATGAGCAGTTCTTC.

This chain links TRBV2 with TRBJ2-7; D unclear. CDR3 length: 13 amino acids. Germline CDR1 is SNHLY and CDR2 is FYNNEI. The V gene lost 7 bases and the J gene lost 2 bases, with 12 bases spanning the gap. CDR3 sequence reads: CASIANTPYEQYF. CDR3 coding DNA: TGTGCCAGCATTGCGAATACCCCCTACGAGCAGTACTTC.

This clone has only one observation. This chain uses TRBV5-1 with TRBJ2-1; 12 bases match TRBD2. The CDR3 covers 17 residues. V trimming: 4 bases; J trimming: 5 bases; junction bases outside the gene matches: 10. Germline loops: CDR1 SGHRS, CDR2 YFSETQ. The CDR3 DNA reads as TGCGCCAGCAGCGCGACCTCCGGGACTAGCGGGCACAATGAGCAGTTCTTC. As protein: CASSATSGTSGHNEQFF.

The table lists this clone with a count of one. CDR3 DNA sequence: TGTGCCAGCAGCTTGGGCTCCGAGAACACCGGGGAGCTGTTTTTT. Translation gives CASSLGSENTGELFF. The V and J genes are TRBV5-4 and TRBJ2-2; D is unclear. Trimming shortened V by 0 bases and J by 1 base, and 7 bases separated the two germline ends. Germline CDR1 reads SGHNT; CDR2 reads YYREEE (reference sequence). This CDR3 is 15 amino acids long.

The chain recombines TRBV3-1 (or the pseudogene TRBV3-2) with TRBJ1-3; D is undetermined. Trimming stripped 0 bases from V and 0 bases from J, with 9 bases between. Germline V gives CDR1 LGHDT, CDR2 YNNKEL (reference sequence). The CDR3 has 16 residues. DNA of the CDR3: TGTGCCAGCAGCCAAGATGGGCACATCTCTGGAAACACCATATATTTT. Translated, it gives CASSQDGHISGNTIYF.

The CDR3 nucleotides read TGTGCCAGCAGTGAAGCATGGGGGGCGCTGATTCCCGGGGAGCTGTTTTTT. Its translation: CASSEAWGALIPGELFF. The rearrangement uses TRBV6-1 and TRBJ2-2; tentatively, D is TRBD1 or TRBD2 (6 bases each). CDR1 MNHNS and CDR2 SASEGT come from the germline V gene. V was trimmed by 0 bases and J by 6 bases, leaving 17 bases between them. This CDR3 comprises 17 residues.

V is TRBV29-1 and J is TRBJ2-7, with a tentative D call TRBD1 (7 bases). Germline V gives CDR1 SQVTM, CDR2 ANQGSEA. V lost 3 bases and J 7 bases, leaving 19 bases between the germline ends. The CDR3 runs 14 residues. The CDR3 DNA reads TGCAGCGTTGATACCCACGGCAGGGGGGCGGAGCAGTACTTC. Translating it yields CSVDTHGRGAEQYF.

Worth noting for this clone: Sequence at one end of the junction differs from germline and may be a read error. This sequence joins TRBV3-1 (or the pseudogene TRBV3-2) and TRBJ2-5; D not resolved. Germline CDR1 is LGHDT and CDR2 is YNNKEL (reference sequence). The CDR3 contains 10 residues. The CDR3 DNA is TGTGCCAGCAGCCAAGGGACCCAGTACTTC. It translates to CASSQGTQYF.

This chain connects TRBV9 to TRBJ1-2; D is unresolved. Germline CDR1 and CDR2: SGDLS and YYNGEE. The V and J ends lost 2 bases and 8 bases respectively, with 25 bases between them. This CDR3 has 17 amino acids. CDR3 amino acids: CASSVNPSPNRSQGYTF. The CDR3 nucleotides are TGTGCCAGCAGCGTGAACCCCTCCCCGAACAGATCTCAAGGCTACACCTTC.

Only a few counts were recorded for this clone. This rearrangement joins TRBV29-1 to TRBJ2-2, with D hard to call. Trimming shortened V by 5 bases and J by 6 bases, and 16 bases separated the two germline ends. CDR3 length equals 14 residues. Germline loops: CDR1 SQVTM, CDR2 ANQGSEA. CDR3 in amino acids: CSVRRDSVAGELFF. CDR3 DNA sequence: TGCAGCGTTAGACGTGATTCCGTCGCCGGGGAGCTGTTTTTT.

V usage is TRBV5-8 and J usage is TRBJ1-3, with a weak D call TRBD1 (5 bases). V dropped 2 bases and J dropped 0 bases, with 9 bases sitting between them. The CDR3 is 15 residues long. Per the germline V gene, CDR1 is SGHTS and CDR2 is YDEGEE. CDR3 region: CASSFSGNSGNTIYF. CDR3 coding DNA: TGTGCCAGCAGCTTTTCAGGGAACTCTGGAAACACCATATATTTT.

This rearrangement joins TRBV27 to TRBJ2-1; perhaps TRBD2 as D (6 bases). Trimming left V 3 bases short and J 7 bases short, with 16 bases between. CDR1 is MNHEY, CDR2 SMNVEV, per germline (reference sequence). The CDR3 runs to 15 residues. CDR3 sequence reads: CASSFGGLGMNEQFF. CDR3 coding DNA: TGTGCCAGCAGTTTTGGAGGGCTAGGTATGAATGAGCAGTTCTTC.

The V gene is TRBV24-1, the J gene TRBJ2-3, with a tentative D call TRBD1 (6 bases). Germline values: CDR1 KGHDR, CDR2 SFDVKD. The CDR3 is 15 residues long. V dropped 3 bases and J dropped 0 bases, with 9 bases sitting between them. The CDR3 DNA is TGTGCCACCAGTGATACAGGGATTAGCACAGATACGCAGTATTTT. This translates into CATSDTGISTDTQYF.